This entry lists 9 T cell receptor beta chains sequenced from one sample in a study of cytomegalovirus exposure and HLA in healthy donors. The primer mix had 60 Vbeta and 13 Jbeta primers. Assay used: immunoSEQ multiplex PCR; TCRdb lists only in-frame clones, some missing. This sample has fewer than 120,000 clones, with around 80% found just once. The sample was PBMCs. These receptors came from a man aged 25 to 40 in good health and CMV-seropositive.

This clone came up a few times. The chain links TRBV30 to TRBJ1-6, with D tentatively TRBD1 (6 bases). The CDR3 is 15 amino acids. Germline V gives CDR1 GTSNPN, CDR2 SVGIG (reference sequence). V lost 2 bases to trimming and J lost 7 bases, with 15 bases between them. CDR3 in amino acids: CAWSIGGGRNSPLHF. The CDR3 DNA is TGTGCCTGGAGTATCGGGGGGGGCAGGAATTCACCCCTCCACTTT.

The V and J genes are TRBV28 and TRBJ2-7; TRBD1 might be the D (5 bases). Germline lookup yields CDR1 MDHEN and CDR2 SYDVKM. The CDR3 has 13 amino acids. Trimming removed 5 bases at V and 6 bases at J, with 14 bases between. The CDR3 DNA follows: TGTGCCAGCAGTCCCCCCATTACAGGCGAGCAGTACTTC. Amino acid sequence: CASSPPITGEQYF.

This clone turned up a few times. V is TRBV27 and J is TRBJ2-1, with TRBD1 matching 7 bases. Trimming at V came to 4 bases and at J to 7 bases, leaving 10 bases not matched to a gene. This CDR3 has 15 residues. Per the germline V gene, CDR1 is MNHEY and CDR2 is SMNVEV (reference sequence). DNA of the CDR3: TGTGCCAGCAGTTGGGACAGCGGAACGGGGAATGAGCAGTTCTTC. It yields the protein CASSWDSGTGNEQFF.

This clone came up a few times. The CDR3: CASSLVGRGGAKNIQYF. The DNA for the CDR3 is TGTGCCAGCAGCTTGGTGGGGCGCGGAGGGGCCAAAAACATTCAGTACTTC. The rearrangement uses TRBV5-6 and TRBJ2-4; TRBD2 is a possible D gene (6 bases). This CDR3 is built from 17 residues. The ends were cut back, 0 bases at V and 1 base at J, with 14 bases in the middle. CDR1 is SGHDT, CDR2 YYEEEE, per germline. The full variable domain, rest sourced from reference TRBV5-6 and TRBJ2-4, is DAGVTQSPTHLIKTRGQQVTLRCSPKSGHDTVSWYQQALGQGPQFIFQYYEEEERQRGNFPDRFSGHQFPNYSSELNVNALLLGDSALYLCASSLVGRGGAKNIQYFGAGTRLSVL.

The chain has TRBV2 and TRBJ2-5; 8 positions match TRBD2. The germline V gene has CDR1 SNHLY and CDR2 FYNNEI. This CDR3 has 13 residues. V was pared by 11 bases and J by 5 bases, with 10 bases of the junction left unmatched. The CDR3 nucleotides read TGTGCCCCGGGGGGGCCGGGATGGGAGACCCAGTACTTC. It encodes CAPGGPGWETQYF. Full variable domain (rest looked up from reference TRBV2 and TRBJ2-5): EPEVTQTPSHQVTQMGQEVILRCVPISNHLYFYWYRQILGQKVEFLVSFYNNEISEKSEIFDDQFSVERPDGSNFTLKIRSTKLEDSAMYFCAPGGPGWETQYFGPGTRLLVL.

V usage is TRBV7-2 and J usage is TRBJ2-7; the match to TRBD1 covers 11 bases. J lost 2 bases, V lost 3 bases, and 0 bases had no gene match. This CDR3 comprises 14 residues. Germline lookup yields CDR1 SGHTA and CDR2 FQGNSA. CDR3 bases: TGTGCCAGCAGCTTGGGACAGGGGGCCTACGAGCAGTACTTC. The encoded protein is CASSLGQGAYEQYF.

This sequence joins TRBV11-2 and TRBJ2-7; 8 bases fit TRBD2. The CDR3 covers 15 residues. Germline values: CDR1 SGHAT, CDR2 FQNNGV. The trim removed 5 bases at V and 5 bases at J, leaving 11 bases unmatched. The CDR3 loop is CASSTPGGGHHEQYF. CDR3 in DNA: TGTGCCAGCAGCACACCCGGGGGGGGTCACCACGAGCAGTACTTC.

V gene TRBV19 combines with J gene TRBJ1-1; 9 bases align to TRBD1. The CDR3 is made up of 16 amino acids. Trimming at V came to 5 bases and at J to 3 bases, leaving 10 bases not matched to a gene. Per the germline V gene, CDR1 is LNHDA and CDR2 is SQIVND (reference sequence). CDR3 bases: TGTGCCAGTAGTGTCGGGACAGGGAGAGGATACACTGAAGCTTTCTTT. Translating gives CASSVGTGRGYTEAFF.

This clone was detected only once. V is TRBV27 and J is TRBJ1-2; 7 bases match TRBD1. The CDR3 spans 13 residues. J gave up 3 bases and V 3 bases, and 1 base lay outside the gene matches. Looked up from germline, CDR1 is MNHEY and CDR2 is SMNVEV (reference sequence). CDR3 in DNA: TGTGCCAGCAGTTTTCAGGGGGACTATGGCTACACCTTC. Its translation: CASSFQGDYGYTF.